These 25 T cell receptor beta chains were sequenced from one sample in a study of post-analysis software for immune sequencing data. Regarding the study as a whole: Comparison of patients with controls showed 5 or 6 TRBV segments more frequent in patients, TRBV5-6, TRBV5-1 and TRBV20-1 among them.

Their antigens are not known. Carried by the TCR beta cDNA libraries were unique molecular identifiers. TCRdb reprocessed the PCR reads via MiXCR and lists one record per CDR3 protein. The table records roughly 400,000 distinct CDR3 sequences, roughly 40% of them present only once. The sequenced sample was blood. The receptors derive from a girl aged 2 to 9 with multiple sclerosis.

The chain couples TRBV18 to TRBJ1-2; D might be TRBD1 (5 bases). The CDR3 spans 15 residues. CDR1 and CDR2 (germline): KGHSH, LQKENI. V was shortened by 5 bases and J by 1 base, with 14 bases between the two germline ends. The CDR3 here is CASSIRRDGNYGYTF. Written as DNA, the CDR3 is TGTGCCAGCTCAATAAGACGGGACGGTAACTATGGCTACACCTTC.

The sample holds many counts of this clonotype. The chain is built from TRBV7-2 and TRBJ2-1; D is unclear. Germline V CDR1 and CDR2: SGHTA, FQGNSA. V was cut by 4 bases and J by 0 bases, with 10 bases left in between. The CDR3 covers 15 residues. CDR3 sequence: CASSSDPSSYNEQFF. CDR3 DNA sequence: TGTGCCAGCAGCTCCGACCCGAGCTCCTACAATGAGCAGTTCTTC.

The rearrangement joins TRBV14 to TRBJ1-1; D not resolved. V was pared by 0 bases and J by 1 base, with 6 bases between. This CDR3 spans 14 amino acids. The germline V gene has CDR1 SGHDN and CDR2 FVKESK. The CDR3 DNA sequence: TGTGCCAGCAGCCAAGAACCGACGAACACTGAAGCTTTCTTT. As protein: CASSQEPTNTEAFF.

This sequence joins TRBV9 and TRBJ2-5; D gene ambiguous. The CDR3 loop spans 14 amino acids. CDR1 SGDLS and CDR2 YYNGEE come from the germline V gene. V shed 0 bases and J shed 2 bases, with 8 bases lying between them. CDR3 sequence: CASSVGGIQETQYF. CDR3 DNA sequence: TGTGCCAGCAGCGTAGGTGGAATACAAGAGACCCAGTACTTC.

The sample holds a few counts of this clonotype. The CDR3 region is CSVEEVSTTEAFF. The CDR3 bases are TGCAGCGTTGAGGAGGTTTCAACCACTGAAGCTTTCTTT. V usage is TRBV29-1 and J usage is TRBJ1-1, with D unclear. Germline assignment: CDR1 SQVTM and CDR2 ANQGSEA. CDR3 length equals 13 residues. V gave up 3 bases and J gave up 4 bases, with 12 bases separating them. The entire variable domain, with the rest obtained from reference TRBV29-1 and TRBJ1-1, is as follows: SAVISQKPSRDICQRGTSLTIQCQVDSQVTMMFWYRQQPGQSLTLIATANQGSEATYESGFVIDKFPISRPNLTFSTLTVSNMSPEDSSIYLCSVEEVSTTEAFFGQGTRLTVV.

The chain couples TRBV20-1 to TRBJ2-5; D uncertain. There are 11 residues in the CDR3. Per the germline V gene, CDR1 is DFQATT and CDR2 is SNEGSKA (reference sequence). Trimming shortened V by 6 bases and J by 5 bases, and 10 bases separated the two germline ends. CDR3 bases: TGCAGTGCCCTACCGGCGGAGACCCAGTACTTC. Its translation is CSALPAETQYF.

A few counts support this clonotype. This chain joins TRBV7-8 and TRBJ2-4; 7 nucleotides match TRBD1. The CDR3 spans 14 residues. V lost 5 bases to trimming and J lost 7 bases; unmatched junction nucleotides: 8. Germline lookup yields CDR1 SGHVS and CDR2 FQNEAQ. CDR3 DNA sequence: TGTGCCAGCAGCCCTAACAGGGGTTTGAACATTCAGTACTTC. It specifies CASSPNRGLNIQYF.

The V gene is TRBV5-1, the J gene TRBJ2-1; the match to TRBD2 covers 8 bases. The V segment lost 0 bases and the J segment 8 bases; nucleotides outside the gene matches: 7. This CDR3 contains 15 residues. Germline V gene data show CDR1 as SGHRS and CDR2 as YFSETQ. The CDR3 is CASSLDPGGSDEQFF. The CDR3 nucleotides read TGCGCCAGCAGCTTGGACCCGGGGGGGTCCGATGAGCAGTTCTTC.

As to this clonotype: A junction boundary mismatches the germline segment, possibly from a read error. The V and J genes are TRBV9 and TRBJ2-7; D perhaps matches TRBD2 (6 bases). Germline CDR1 SGDLS, CDR2 YYNGEE. The CDR3 totals 13 residues. Here the CDR3 DNA reads TGTGCCGGCAGCGCCCCGGGAGCCTACGAGCAGTACTTC. It encodes CAGSAPGAYEQYF.

The CDR3 DNA sequence: TGTGCCAGCAGCTTGCGATACAGGGTCGGAGGCAATGAGCAGTTCTTC. It encodes CASSLRYRVGGNEQFF. The chain employs TRBV3-1 and TRBJ2-1; a weak D match, TRBD1 (6 bases). Trimming took 5 bases from V and 6 from J, leaving 20 bases between them. This CDR3 is 16 amino acids long. Per the germline V gene, CDR1 is LGHDT and CDR2 is YNNKEL (reference sequence).

The table lists this clonotype with a few counts. V gene TRBV9 combines with J gene TRBJ2-1; 7 bases align to TRBD1. The CDR3 length is 13 residues. CDR1 and CDR2 from the germline V gene are SGDLS and YYNGEE. With 7 bases clipped from V and 7 bases from J, the junction kept 8 bases outside the gene matches. The CDR3 here is CASGTGVNNEQFF. The DNA of the CDR3 is TGTGCCAGCGGCACAGGGGTCAATAATGAGCAGTTCTTC.

The table lists this clonotype with a count of one. V usage is TRBV5-1 and J usage is TRBJ2-7; D possibly matches TRBD1 or TRBD2 (5 bases each). V lost 0 bases to trimming and J lost 3 bases, with 10 bases between them. The CDR3 has 14 amino acids. Per the germline V gene, CDR1 is SGHRS and CDR2 is YFSETQ. CDR3 nucleotides: TGCGCCAGCAGCTTGGCAGGGAGATTCTACGAGCAGTACTTC. Its protein product is CASSLAGRFYEQYF.

This clonotype was seen a few times. J is TRBJ2-5 and V is TRBV20-1; 9 bases match TRBD1. The CDR3 loop spans 16 amino acids. V was pared by 0 bases and J by 5 bases, with 10 bases of the junction left unmatched. Germline-derived CDR1 and CDR2 are DFQATT and SNEGSKA (reference sequence). CDR3: CSARDRGTGLSETQYF. The CDR3 coding sequence is TGCAGTGCTAGAGATCGGGGGACAGGGTTGTCCGAGACCCAGTACTTC.

The rearrangement links TRBV7-2 to TRBJ2-7, with 7 bases matching TRBD1. V gave up 5 bases and J gave up 7 bases; unmatched junction bases: 14. Germline CDR1 SGHTA, CDR2 FQGNSA. The CDR3 extends over 15 amino acids. CDR3 amino acids: CASSPGQANLKEQYF. The CDR3 DNA reads TGTGCCAGCAGCCCAGGACAGGCCAACCTAAAAGAGCAGTACTTC.

The genes are TRBV7-2 and TRBJ2-7; 13 bases map to TRBD2. Germline V gives CDR1 SGHTA, CDR2 FQGNSA. The CDR3 runs 15 residues. V was pared by 3 bases and J by 6 bases, with 5 bases of the junction left unmatched. CDR3 DNA: TGTGCCAGCAGCTTGGGACTAGCGGGGCTCAGCGAGCAGTACTTC. Encoded protein: CASSLGLAGLSEQYF.

Regarding this clonotype: Its ends do not fully match the called genes, so a read error is possible. The rearrangement joins TRBV4-1 to TRBJ1-1; tentative D call: TRBD1 (5 bases). Germline CDR1 MGHRA, CDR2 YSYEKL. The CDR3 is 17 amino acids. CDR3 DNA: TGCGCCAGCAGCCAAGGCGGGGGAAAACGCCGGAACGCTGAAGCTTTCTTT. Amino acid sequence: CASSQGGGKRRNAEAFF.

J is TRBJ1-4 and V is TRBV5-1; D is undetermined. Germline V gene data show CDR1 as SGHRS and CDR2 as YFSETQ. The V end lost 1 base, the J end lost 8 bases, and 12 bases lay between the germline ends. There are 14 residues in the CDR3. The CDR3, as DNA: TGCGCCAGCAGCTTGACCCCGGCGGGGGAAAAACTGTTTTTT. Translating gives CASSLTPAGEKLFF.

The V call is TRBV12-3 or TRBV12-4, the J call TRBJ2-7, with 9 bases identical to TRBD1. This CDR3 contains 16 residues. J gave up 1 base and V 5 bases, and 9 bases lay outside the gene matches. The DNA of the CDR3 is TGTGCCAGCAGTCCTACACCGGGACAGGGATCCTACGAGCAGTACTTC. It translates to CASSPTPGQGSYEQYF.

The chain uses TRBV20-1 and TRBJ2-1; 12 bases fit TRBD2. Germline V lookup: CDR1 DFQATT, CDR2 SNEGSKA (reference sequence). V was pared by 0 bases and J by 8 bases, with 8 bases of the junction left unmatched. The CDR3 extends over 16 amino acids. The CDR3 is CSARDNPSGGGDEQFF. CDR3 sequence (DNA): TGCAGTGCTAGAGACAACCCTAGCGGGGGGGGCGATGAGCAGTTCTTC.

There are a few counts of this clonotype. The J gene is TRBJ2-5, the V gene TRBV24-1, with 9 bases matching TRBD1. This CDR3 has 15 residues. Germline V gene lookup returns CDR1 KGHDR and CDR2 SFDVKD. V dropped 4 bases and J dropped 2; count of bases not matched to a gene: 4. The CDR3 here is CATSDHRGLQETQYF. The CDR3 DNA follows: TGTGCCACCAGTGACCACAGGGGGCTTCAAGAGACCCAGTACTTC.

J is TRBJ2-1 and V is TRBV20-1; weak D call: TRBD1 (5 bases). The germline V and J ends were trimmed by 0 bases and 5 bases, with 8 bases remaining between them. Germline values: CDR1 DFQATT, CDR2 SNEGSKA (reference sequence). This CDR3 is built from 13 residues. CDR3 sequence: CSAREGPNNEQFF. The CDR3 DNA follows: TGCAGTGCTAGAGAGGGGCCCAACAATGAGCAGTTCTTC.

The rearrangement links TRBV29-1 to TRBJ2-5; 10 bases are shared with TRBD2. There are 15 residues in the CDR3. Germline lookup yields CDR1 SQVTM and CDR2 ANQGSEA. J gave up 2 bases and V 1 base, and 4 bases lay outside the gene matches. CDR3 in DNA: TGCAGCGTTGAAGTGGGACTAGCGCGTCAAGAGACCCAGTACTTC. This codes for CSVEVGLARQETQYF.

The chain employs TRBV6-1 and TRBJ1-2; D call uncertain. V was shortened by 2 bases and J by 4 bases, with 8 bases between the two germline ends. There are 13 residues in the CDR3. Germline V lookup: CDR1 MNHNS, CDR2 SASEGT. CDR3 bases: TGTGCCAGCAGTGAATCGGGCGTCTATGGCTACACCTTC. Translation: CASSESGVYGYTF.

The sample holds one count of this clonotype. V gene TRBV6-5 combines with J gene TRBJ1-6, with a possible D match to TRBD1 (5 bases). The CDR3 runs to 14 residues. The germline gives CDR1 MNHEY, CDR2 SVGAGI. Trimming removed 6 bases from V and 7 bases from J, with 13 bases in between. The CDR3 region has the DNA TGTGCCAGCAGGCGGGACGGGGGAAATTCACCCCTCCACTTT. Amino acid sequence: CASRRDGGNSPLHF.

The gene calls are TRBV9 and TRBJ2-5, with D possibly TRBD2 on 6 matching bases. The V end lost 3 bases, the J end lost 11 bases, and 14 bases lay between the germline ends. Germline values: CDR1 SGDLS, CDR2 YYNGEE. The CDR3 is 12 residues long. The CDR3 nucleotides are TGTGCCAGCAGCGGCAGGGATCGGGAGCAGTACTTC. This codes for CASSGRDREQYF.